This TCR beta chain derives from a study of beta chain features in type 1 diabetes. Study background: Patient and healthy donor groups were alike in age, gender and cell yields.

Trimming at V came to 4 bases and at J to 4 bases, leaving 4 bases not matched to a gene. CDR3 length: 14 amino acids. Expressed TCRB transcripts were sequenced, since all the RNA that had been isolated was reverse transcribed. Measured with immunoSEQ multiplex PCR; TCRdb has only the in-frame clones, and not every one. Counted here are about 150,000 clones, 10% occurring once; the ten biggest clones make up 0.5%. This clone is a singleton in its sample. Its antigen is not known. Whole-study results and caveats: Researchers could not determine here whether HLA type influences TCRB rearrangement. TCRB CDR3s from Type 1 diabetes patients were moderately but significantly shorter in all four CD4+ subsets. In the patient group, naive, central memory and Treg TCRB repertoires seemed more alike than in the healthy donor group.

One heparinised draw, averaging about 110 mL, was taken per donor. The sequencing sample was made of central memory CD4+ T cells from blood. The chain has TRBV5-7 and TRBJ1-2; 10 bases align to TRBD1. TRBV5-7 is reported as an ORF; its role is uncertain. This receptor was obtained from a man under 40 with type 1 diabetes. The CDR3 protein is CASSRTGGAYGYTF. CDR3 DNA sequence: TGTGCCAGCAGCCGGACAGGGGGGGCCTATGGCTACACCTTC.